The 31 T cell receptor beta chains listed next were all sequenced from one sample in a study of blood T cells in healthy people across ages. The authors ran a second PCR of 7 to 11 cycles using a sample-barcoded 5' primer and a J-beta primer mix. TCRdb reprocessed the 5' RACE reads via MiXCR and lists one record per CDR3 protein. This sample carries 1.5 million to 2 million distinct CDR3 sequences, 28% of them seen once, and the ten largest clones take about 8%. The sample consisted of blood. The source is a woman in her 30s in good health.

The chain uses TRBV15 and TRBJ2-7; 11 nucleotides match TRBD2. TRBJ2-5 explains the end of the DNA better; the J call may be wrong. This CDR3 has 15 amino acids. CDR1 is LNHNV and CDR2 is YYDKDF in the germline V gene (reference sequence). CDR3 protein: CATSRVRTSGSTQYF. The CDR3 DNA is TGTGCCACCAGCAGAGTGCGGACTAGCGGGTCGACCCAGTACTTC.

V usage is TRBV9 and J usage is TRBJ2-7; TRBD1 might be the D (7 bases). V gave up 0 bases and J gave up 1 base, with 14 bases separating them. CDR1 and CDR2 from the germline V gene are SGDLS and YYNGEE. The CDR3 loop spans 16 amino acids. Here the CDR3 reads CASSVGWSGGSYEQYF. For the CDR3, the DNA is TGTGCCAGCAGCGTAGGATGGTCAGGGGGGTCCTACGAGCAGTACTTC.

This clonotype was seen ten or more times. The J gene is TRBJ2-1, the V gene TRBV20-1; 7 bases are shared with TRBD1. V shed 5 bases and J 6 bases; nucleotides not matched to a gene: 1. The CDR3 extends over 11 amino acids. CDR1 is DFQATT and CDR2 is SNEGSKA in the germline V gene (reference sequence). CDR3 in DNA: TGCAGTGCTGGGGACAGCAATGAGCAGTTCTTC. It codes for CSAGDSNEQFF.

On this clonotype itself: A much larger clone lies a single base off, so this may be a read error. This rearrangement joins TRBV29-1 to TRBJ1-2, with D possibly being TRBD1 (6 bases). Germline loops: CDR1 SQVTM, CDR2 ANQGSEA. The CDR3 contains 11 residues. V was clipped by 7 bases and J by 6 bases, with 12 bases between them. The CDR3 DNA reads TGCAGCGCCCCTAGGGGGAATGGCTACACCTTC. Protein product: CSAPRGNGYTF.

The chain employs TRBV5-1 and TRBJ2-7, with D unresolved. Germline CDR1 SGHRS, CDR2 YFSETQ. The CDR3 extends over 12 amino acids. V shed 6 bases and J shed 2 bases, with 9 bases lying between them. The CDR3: CASKGAAYEQYF. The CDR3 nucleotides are TGCGCCAGCAAGGGTGCGGCCTACGAGCAGTACTTC.

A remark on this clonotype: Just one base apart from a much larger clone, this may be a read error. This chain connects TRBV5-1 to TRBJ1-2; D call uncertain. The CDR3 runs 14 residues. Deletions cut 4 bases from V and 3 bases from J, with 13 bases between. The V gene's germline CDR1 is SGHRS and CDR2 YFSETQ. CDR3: CASSGGAGDYGYTF. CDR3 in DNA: TGCGCCAGCAGCGGAGGAGCAGGCGACTATGGCTACACCTTC.

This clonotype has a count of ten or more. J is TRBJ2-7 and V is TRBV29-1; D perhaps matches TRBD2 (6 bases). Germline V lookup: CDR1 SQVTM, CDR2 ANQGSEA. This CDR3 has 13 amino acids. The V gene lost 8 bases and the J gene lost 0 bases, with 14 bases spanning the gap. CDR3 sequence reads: CSTGGVTSYEQYF. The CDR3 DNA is TGCAGCACAGGAGGGGTGACCTCCTACGAGCAGTACTTC.

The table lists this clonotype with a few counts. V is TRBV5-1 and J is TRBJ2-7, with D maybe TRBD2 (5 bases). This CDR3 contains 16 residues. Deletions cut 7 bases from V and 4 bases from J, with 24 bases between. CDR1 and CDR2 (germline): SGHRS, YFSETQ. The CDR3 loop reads CASGSNPRGEGYEQYF. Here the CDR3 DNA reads TGCGCCAGCGGTTCAAACCCCCGGGGTGAGGGATACGAGCAGTACTTC.

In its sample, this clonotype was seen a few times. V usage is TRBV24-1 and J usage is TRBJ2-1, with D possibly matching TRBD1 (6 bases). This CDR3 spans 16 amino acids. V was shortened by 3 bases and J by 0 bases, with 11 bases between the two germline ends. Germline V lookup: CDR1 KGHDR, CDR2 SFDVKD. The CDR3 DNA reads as TGTGCCACCAGTGATCGGACAGAGAGCTCCTACAATGAGCAGTTCTTC. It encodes CATSDRTESSYNEQFF.

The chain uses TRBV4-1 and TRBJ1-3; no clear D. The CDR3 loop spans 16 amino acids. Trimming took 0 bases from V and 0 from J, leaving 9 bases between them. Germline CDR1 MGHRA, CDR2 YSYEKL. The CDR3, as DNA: TGCGCCAGCAGCCAAGAGTACGGTCCCTCTGGAAACACCATATATTTT. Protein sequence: CASSQEYGPSGNTIYF.

The CDR3 coding sequence is TGTGCCAGCACCCCGGGCGGAAGCACAGATACGCAGTATTTT. Translated, it gives CASTPGGSTDTQYF. The chain couples TRBV28 to TRBJ2-3; D is unresolved. V was cut by 7 bases and J by 0 bases, with 11 bases left in between. CDR3 length equals 14 residues. Germline V CDR1 and CDR2: MDHEN, SYDVKM.

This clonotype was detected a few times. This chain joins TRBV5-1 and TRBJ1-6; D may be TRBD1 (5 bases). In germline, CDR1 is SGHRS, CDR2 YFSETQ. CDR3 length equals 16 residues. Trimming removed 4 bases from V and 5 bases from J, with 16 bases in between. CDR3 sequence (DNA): TGCGCCAGCAGCCGGGCGGGAGGAGGGGATAATTCACCCCTCCACTTT. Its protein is CASSRAGGGDNSPLHF.

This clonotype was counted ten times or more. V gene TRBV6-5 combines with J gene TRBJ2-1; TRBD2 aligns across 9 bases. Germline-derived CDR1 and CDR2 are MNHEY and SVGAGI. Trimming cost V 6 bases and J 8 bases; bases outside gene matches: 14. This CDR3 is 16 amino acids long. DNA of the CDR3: TGTGCCAGCAGCTTTCCTCGGGCGGGAGGGTTGGATGAGCAGTTCTTC. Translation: CASSFPRAGGLDEQFF.

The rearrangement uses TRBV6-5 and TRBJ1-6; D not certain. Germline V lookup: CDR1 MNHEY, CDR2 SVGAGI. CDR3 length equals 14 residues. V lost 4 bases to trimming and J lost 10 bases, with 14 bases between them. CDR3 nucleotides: TGTGCCAGCAGTTTCGACCGGGCGGGCTCACCCCTCCACTTT. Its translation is CASSFDRAGSPLHF.

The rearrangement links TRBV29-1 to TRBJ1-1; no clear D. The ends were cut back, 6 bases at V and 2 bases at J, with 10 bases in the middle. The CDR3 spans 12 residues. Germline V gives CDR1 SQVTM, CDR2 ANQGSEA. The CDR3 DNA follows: TGCAGCGTCCCCCCCGAAAACACTGAAGCTTTCTTT. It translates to CSVPPENTEAFF.

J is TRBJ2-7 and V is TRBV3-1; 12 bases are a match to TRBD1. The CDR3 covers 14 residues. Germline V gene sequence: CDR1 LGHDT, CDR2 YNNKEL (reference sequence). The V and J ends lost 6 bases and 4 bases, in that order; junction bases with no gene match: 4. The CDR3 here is CASSGTGGLYEQYF. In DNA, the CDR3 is TGTGCCAGCAGTGGGACAGGGGGCTTATACGAGCAGTACTTC.

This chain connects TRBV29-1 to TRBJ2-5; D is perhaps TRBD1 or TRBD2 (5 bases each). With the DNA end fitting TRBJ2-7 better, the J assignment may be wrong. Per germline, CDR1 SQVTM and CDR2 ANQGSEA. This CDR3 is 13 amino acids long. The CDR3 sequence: CSVSTGTKSEQYF. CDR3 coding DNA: TGCAGCGTTTCAACCGGGACCAAGAGCGAGCAGTACTTC.

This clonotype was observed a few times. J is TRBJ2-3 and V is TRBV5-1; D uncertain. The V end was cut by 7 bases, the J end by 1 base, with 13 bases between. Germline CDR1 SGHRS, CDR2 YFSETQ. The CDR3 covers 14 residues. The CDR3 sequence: CASQDTLGTDTQYF. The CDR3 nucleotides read TGCGCCAGCCAGGATACATTGGGCACAGATACGCAGTATTTT.

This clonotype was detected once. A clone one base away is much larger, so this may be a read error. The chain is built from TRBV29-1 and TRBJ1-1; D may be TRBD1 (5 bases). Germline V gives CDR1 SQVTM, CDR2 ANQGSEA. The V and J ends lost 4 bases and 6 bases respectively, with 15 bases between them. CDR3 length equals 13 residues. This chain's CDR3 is CSVGPGIGAEAFF. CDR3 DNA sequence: TGCAGCGTTGGACCAGGGATTGGGGCTGAAGCTTTCTTT.

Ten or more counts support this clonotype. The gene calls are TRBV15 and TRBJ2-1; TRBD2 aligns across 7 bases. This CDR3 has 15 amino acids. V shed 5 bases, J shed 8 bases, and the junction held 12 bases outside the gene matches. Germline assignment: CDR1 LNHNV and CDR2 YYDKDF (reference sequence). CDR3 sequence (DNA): TGTGCCACCAGCCTGTCTGGCGGGAGTGCCTATGAGCAGTTCTTC. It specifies CATSLSGGSAYEQFF.

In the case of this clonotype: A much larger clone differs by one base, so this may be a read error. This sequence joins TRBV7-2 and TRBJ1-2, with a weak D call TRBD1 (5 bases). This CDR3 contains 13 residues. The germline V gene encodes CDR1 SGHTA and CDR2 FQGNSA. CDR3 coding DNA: TGTGCCACAAATGAGGGGCCCAACTATGACTACACCTTC. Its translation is CATNEGPNYDYTF.

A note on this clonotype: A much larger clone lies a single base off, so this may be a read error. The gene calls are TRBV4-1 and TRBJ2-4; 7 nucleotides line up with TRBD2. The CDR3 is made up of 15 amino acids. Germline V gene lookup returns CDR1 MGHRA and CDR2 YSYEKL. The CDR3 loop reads CASGQVASGENIQYF. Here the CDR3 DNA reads TGCGCCAGCGGCCAAGTGGCTAGCGGTGAAAACATTCAGTACTTC.

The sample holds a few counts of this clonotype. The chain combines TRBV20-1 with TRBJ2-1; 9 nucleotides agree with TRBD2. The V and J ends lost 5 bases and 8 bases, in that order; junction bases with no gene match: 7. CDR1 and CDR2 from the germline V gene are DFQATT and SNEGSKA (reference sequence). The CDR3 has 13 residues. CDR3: CSAPQREVDEQFF. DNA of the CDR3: TGCAGTGCTCCCCAGCGGGAGGTAGATGAGCAGTTCTTC.

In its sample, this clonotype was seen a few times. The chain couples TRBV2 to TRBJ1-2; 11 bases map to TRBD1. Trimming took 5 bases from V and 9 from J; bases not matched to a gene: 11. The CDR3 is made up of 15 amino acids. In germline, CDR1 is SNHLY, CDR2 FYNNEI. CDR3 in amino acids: CASSPWTGGVESYTF. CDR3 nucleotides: TGTGCCAGCAGTCCCTGGACAGGGGGCGTTGAGAGCTACACCTTC.

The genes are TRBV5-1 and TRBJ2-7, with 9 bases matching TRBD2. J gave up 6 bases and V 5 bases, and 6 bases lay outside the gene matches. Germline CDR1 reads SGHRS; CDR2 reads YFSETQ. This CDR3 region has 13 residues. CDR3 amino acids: CASSERGDGEQYF. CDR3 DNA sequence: TGCGCCAGCAGTGAGCGGGGGGACGGCGAGCAGTACTTC.

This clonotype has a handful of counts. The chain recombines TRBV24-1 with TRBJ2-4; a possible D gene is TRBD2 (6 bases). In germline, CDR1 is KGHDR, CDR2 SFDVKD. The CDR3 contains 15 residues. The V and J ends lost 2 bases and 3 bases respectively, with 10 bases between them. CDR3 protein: CATSDSGGVKNIQYF. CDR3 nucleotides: TGTGCCACCAGTGATTCCGGGGGAGTCAAAAACATTCAGTACTTC.

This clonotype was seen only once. The CDR3 nucleotides read TGTGCCAGCAGCCCAAGACGGGGACCCTACGAGCAGTACTTC. Translated: CASSPRRGPYEQYF. The chain couples TRBV7-9 to TRBJ2-7; D tentatively fits TRBD1 or TRBD2 (5 bases each). This CDR3 comprises 14 residues. Germline-derived CDR1 and CDR2 are SEHNR and FQNEAQ (reference sequence). V was shortened by 5 bases and J by 2 bases, with 13 bases between the two germline ends.

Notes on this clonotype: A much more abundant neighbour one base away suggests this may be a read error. The DNA for the CDR3 is TGTGCCAGCAGTTCCGCCTGGAGTAGGGGGCCGCGAGCCAAAAACATTCAGTACTTC. It translates to CASSSAWSRGPRAKNIQYF. The V call is TRBV28, the J call TRBJ2-4, with 7 bases fitting TRBD1. This CDR3 is built from 19 residues. V dropped 4 bases and J dropped 0; count of bases not matched to a gene: 15. Germline V gene data show CDR1 as MDHEN and CDR2 as SYDVKM.

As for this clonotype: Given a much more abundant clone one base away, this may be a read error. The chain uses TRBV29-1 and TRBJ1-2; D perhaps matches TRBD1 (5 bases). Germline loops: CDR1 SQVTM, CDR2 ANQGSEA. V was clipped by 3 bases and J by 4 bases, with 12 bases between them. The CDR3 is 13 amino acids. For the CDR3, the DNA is TGCAGCGTTGACAAGGGGATACGCTATGGCTACACCTTC. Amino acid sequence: CSVDKGIRYGYTF.

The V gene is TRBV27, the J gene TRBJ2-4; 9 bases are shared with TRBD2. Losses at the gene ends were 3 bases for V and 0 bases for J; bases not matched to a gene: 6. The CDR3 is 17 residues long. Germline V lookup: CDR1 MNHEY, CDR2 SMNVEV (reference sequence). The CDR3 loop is CASSLGASGVAKNIQYF. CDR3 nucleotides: TGTGCCAGCAGTTTGGGGGCTAGCGGGGTAGCCAAAAACATTCAGTACTTC.

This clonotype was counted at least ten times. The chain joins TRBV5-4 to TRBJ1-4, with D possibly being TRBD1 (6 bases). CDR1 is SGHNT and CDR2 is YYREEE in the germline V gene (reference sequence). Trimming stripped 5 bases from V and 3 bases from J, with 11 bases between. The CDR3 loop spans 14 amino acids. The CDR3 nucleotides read TGTGCCAGCAGTTTCGGGGGCCCTAATGAAAAACTGTTTTTT. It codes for CASSFGGPNEKLFF.